The source of this TCR beta chain is a study of blood T cell repertoires in COVID-19. The method was immunoSEQ multiplex PCR; TCRdb's version includes in-frame clones alone and lacks a portion of them. The sample lists fewer than 200,000 clones, approximately 86% occurring once. Germline V CDR1 and CDR2: LNHDA, SQIVND (reference sequence). The CDR3 covers 15 residues. V was cut by 3 bases and J by 2 bases, with 12 bases left in between. The receptor was derived from a man aged 45-65 years with active or convalescent COVID-19. Sequencing was performed on peripheral blood. The chain recombines TRBV19 with TRBJ2-3, with TRBD1 as a possible D gene (5 bases). The CDR3 coding sequence is TGTGCCAGTAGTATCTCAGGGTACCCCACAGATACGCAGTATTTT. Its protein is CASSISGYPTDTQYF.